The next 18 T cell receptor beta chains were all read from a single sample in a study of OX40 agonist ivuxolimab in advanced cancers. Repertoires were generated with immunoSEQ multiplex PCR, while TCRdb's copy carries only in-frame clones and drops some. The data contain about 83,000 clones, about 90% of them seen just once; the ten biggest clones take up roughly 0.4%. The sequencing here drew on CD4+ or CD8+ T cells sorted from blood, taken in a trial of the OX40 agonist ivuxolimab. Receptors were obtained from an adult with an advanced solid tumor such as melanoma, head and neck, liver or kidney cancer.

V is TRBV7-2 and J is TRBJ2-1; 10 bases agree with TRBD2. Per germline, CDR1 SGHTA and CDR2 FQGNSA. The CDR3 spans 19 residues. The J segment lost 2 bases and the V segment lost 5 bases, leaving 15 bases of the junction unmatched. CDR3 sequence reads: CASSHHPPGTSGAYNEQFF. Here the CDR3 DNA reads TGTGCCAGCAGCCATCATCCCCCAGGTACTAGCGGGGCCTACAATGAGCAGTTCTTC.

In its sample, this clone was seen a few times. The chain combines TRBV19 with TRBJ2-2; D perhaps matches TRBD1 (5 bases). CDR1 LNHDA and CDR2 SQIVND come from the germline V gene (reference sequence). The CDR3 runs to 15 residues. V was pared by 4 bases and J by 0 bases, with 9 bases between. The CDR3 sequence is CASSTDSANTGELFF. The CDR3 DNA reads as TGTGCCAGTAGTACCGACAGCGCGAACACCGGGGAGCTGTTTTTT. Full variable domain (missing parts from reference TRBV19 and TRBJ2-2): DGGITQSPKYLFRKEGQNVTLSCEQNLNHDAMYWYRQDPGQGLRLIYYSQIVNDFQKGDIAEGYSVSREKKESFPLTVTSAQKNPTAFYLCASSTDSANTGELFFGEGSRLTVL.

The rearrangement joins TRBV19 to TRBJ2-1; 11 bases fit TRBD2. Trimming took 1 base from V and 0 from J; bases not matched to a gene: 8. The CDR3 loop spans 19 amino acids. The germline V gene encodes CDR1 LNHDA and CDR2 SQIVND (reference sequence). The CDR3, as DNA: TGTGCCAGTAGTATAGCGGCTAGCGGGGGGACCAGCTCCTACAATGAGCAGTTCTTC. It specifies CASSIAASGGTSSYNEQFF.

In this sample, this clone turned up a few times. This chain links TRBV19 with TRBJ2-2, with D maybe TRBD1 (6 bases). The CDR3 is made up of 15 amino acids. CDR1 LNHDA and CDR2 SQIVND come from the germline V gene (reference sequence). Trimming took 3 bases from V and 4 from J, leaving 12 bases between them. The CDR3 reads CASSIQGIVTGELFF. For the CDR3, the DNA is TGTGCCAGTAGTATTCAGGGGATTGTCACCGGGGAGCTGTTTTTT. The full variable domain, in which reference TRBV19 and TRBJ2-2 provide the parts outside the CDR3, is DGGITQSPKYLFRKEGQNVTLSCEQNLNHDAMYWYRQDPGQGLRLIYYSQIVNDFQKGDIAEGYSVSREKKESFPLTVTSAQKNPTAFYLCASSIQGIVTGELFFGEGSRLTVL.

V is TRBV25-1 and J is TRBJ1-2; weak D call: TRBD1 (6 bases). Per germline, CDR1 MGHDK and CDR2 SYGVNS. The CDR3 has 14 residues. V lost 4 bases and J lost 6, with 15 bases in between. The CDR3 DNA is TGTGCCAGCAGTGGCGACAGGAATATCAATGGCTACACCTTC. Protein sequence: CASSGDRNINGYTF.

This chain connects TRBV19 to TRBJ2-4; D gene unclear. V was cut by 5 bases and J by 5 bases, with 13 bases left in between. The CDR3 consists of 14 residues. Per germline, CDR1 LNHDA and CDR2 SQIVND (reference sequence). CDR3 sequence reads: CASSVSYRENIQYF. CDR3 coding DNA: TGTGCCAGTAGTGTTAGTTATAGGGAAAACATTCAGTACTTC.

This chain uses TRBV18 with TRBJ2-3; D is unresolved. The CDR3 is 15 residues long. Germline V gene sequence: CDR1 KGHSH, CDR2 LQKENI. V lost 4 bases and J lost 2, with 13 bases in between. CDR3: CASSLNRPLTDTQYF. CDR3 nucleotides: TGTGCCAGCTCACTAAACCGCCCCCTCACAGATACGCAGTATTTT.

This clone appeared a few times. The chain combines TRBV7-9 with TRBJ1-5, with a possible D match to TRBD1 (5 bases). Trimming pared 4 bases from V and 6 bases from J, leaving 16 bases between. The CDR3 length is 15 residues. Germline CDR1 SEHNR, CDR2 FQNEAQ (reference sequence). DNA for the CDR3: TGTGCCAGCAGCTCGGGACGGAGCAACGTTCAGCCCCAGCATTTT. It yields the protein CASSSGRSNVQPQHF.

This sequence joins TRBV6-6 and TRBJ1-2; D is perhaps TRBD1 (6 bases). The V end was cut by 6 bases, the J end by 0 bases, with 14 bases between. Looked up from germline, CDR1 is MNHNY and CDR2 is SVGAGI (reference sequence). The CDR3 is made up of 15 amino acids. CDR3 residues: CASSRTGTSNYGYTF. In nucleotides, the CDR3 is TGTGCCAGCAGCCGTACCGGGACATCTAACTATGGCTACACCTTC.

This clone came up once. The chain links TRBV5-4 to TRBJ1-2, with D uncertain. The germline V and J ends were trimmed by 0 bases and 9 bases, with 6 bases remaining between them. Looked up from germline, CDR1 is SGHNT and CDR2 is YYREEE (reference sequence). This CDR3 comprises 11 residues. CDR3 region: CASSLVHRYTF. For the CDR3, the DNA is TGTGCCAGCAGCTTGGTTCATCGCTACACCTTC.

This clone was counted once. The J gene is TRBJ2-5, the V gene TRBV4-1; no reliable D call. The germline CDR1 and CDR2 sequences are MGHRA and YSYEKL. Trimming shortened V by 1 base and J by 7 bases, and 13 bases separated the two germline ends. The CDR3 has 14 amino acids. CDR3 residues: CASSQVEMRTTQYF. In DNA, the CDR3 is TGCGCCAGCAGCCAAGTTGAAATGAGGACGACCCAGTACTTC.

This chain connects TRBV2 to TRBJ1-2, with D possibly TRBD1 on 5 matching bases. The V gene lost 1 base and the J gene lost 4 bases, with 16 bases spanning the gap. This CDR3 has 16 amino acids. Germline V gene data show CDR1 as SNHLY and CDR2 as FYNNEI. The CDR3 DNA follows: TGTGCCAGCAGTGAAGGGCAGGATGGGGCAGGCTATGGCTACACCTTC. Translated, it gives CASSEGQDGAGYGYTF.

This clone was detected only a few times. This CDR3 reads CASSLLGAGGVQPQHF. CDR3 bases: TGTGCCAGCAGTTTATTAGGGGCAGGGGGCGTTCAGCCCCAGCATTTT. The chain couples TRBV28 to TRBJ1-5; TRBD1 matches at 8 bases. V lost 1 base, J lost 6 bases, and 8 bases stayed unmatched. The CDR3 is 16 amino acids. The germline CDR1 and CDR2 sequences are MDHEN and SYDVKM.

The J gene is TRBJ2-4, the V gene TRBV7-9; a weak D match, TRBD1 (6 bases). Germline V gene data show CDR1 as SEHNR and CDR2 as FQNEAQ (reference sequence). V was cut by 4 bases and J by 13 bases, with 11 bases left in between. This CDR3 has 11 amino acids. CDR3 nucleotides: TGTGCCAGCAGCTCAGGGGCTCCCCAGTACTTC. This sequence encodes CASSSGAPQYF.

The CDR3 region is CASSFGGAFYEQYF. The CDR3 bases are TGTGCCAGCAGTTTTGGGGGAGCGTTCTACGAGCAGTACTTC. This chain uses TRBV28 with TRBJ2-7; either TRBD1 or TRBD2 may fit D (5 bases each). Trimming took 3 bases from V and 3 from J, leaving 12 bases between them. Germline V gene data show CDR1 as MDHEN and CDR2 as SYDVKM. The CDR3 has 14 residues.

The chain employs TRBV11-3 and TRBJ2-7, with D tentatively TRBD1 (7 bases). The germline V and J ends were trimmed by 1 base and 6 bases, with 10 bases remaining between them. Germline CDR1 and CDR2: SGHNT and YENEEA. This CDR3 has 13 residues. The CDR3 region is CASSLGQGGEQYF. The CDR3 nucleotides are TGTGCCAGCAGCTTAGGGCAGGGGGGCGAGCAGTACTTC.

CDR3 in DNA: TGCAGCGTTGAAGGGGGACTAGTGGGGCTAGATACGCAGTATTTT. Its protein is CSVEGGLVGLDTQYF. The chain recombines TRBV29-1 with TRBJ2-3; TRBD2 matches at 8 bases. The CDR3 covers 15 residues. The germline CDR1 and CDR2 sequences are SQVTM and ANQGSEA. With V trimmed by 1 base and J by 5 bases, 8 bases remained unmatched.

This chain connects TRBV10-3 to TRBJ1-1; unclear D gene. The ends were cut back, 6 bases at V and 0 bases at J, with 8 bases in the middle. This CDR3 contains 13 residues. CDR1 ENHRY and CDR2 SYGVKD come from the germline V gene. CDR3: CAIRWTVNTEAFF. The DNA of the CDR3 is TGTGCCATCAGATGGACGGTGAACACTGAAGCTTTCTTT.